A single sample is the source of the 30 T cell receptor beta chains below, sequenced in a study of shared clonotypes between healthy human individuals. As defined, naive CD8 cells were CD45RO-negative and positively selected for CCR7, with terminally differentiated effector memory CD45RA+ cells excluded. TCRdb's table, derived via immunoSEQ multiplex PCR, lists solely in-frame clones and lacks some. The table includes about 2.2 million clones, roughly 95% detected once. Source material: naive CD8+ T cells from PBMCs. Source of these receptors: a young man in good health. Some clones in this sample may be carry-over from other donors' samples.

To note about this clone: Other DNA sequences in the same sample also yield this CDR3. The chain is built from TRBV27 and TRBJ2-7; unclear D gene. V dropped 3 bases and J dropped 3 bases, with 9 bases sitting between them. In germline, CDR1 is MNHEY, CDR2 SMNVEV (reference sequence). The CDR3 length is 13 residues. The CDR3 nucleotides are TGTGCCAGCAGTTTTGGAGCCAGCTACGAGCAGTACTTC. It is translated as CASSFGASYEQYF.

The chain carries TRBV6-5 and TRBJ2-7, with D possibly being TRBD2 (5 bases). The V gene's germline CDR1 is MNHEY and CDR2 SVGAGI. The CDR3 length is 13 residues. Deletions cut 7 bases from V and 3 bases from J, with 13 bases between. This CDR3 is CASIGQRNYEQYF. The CDR3 bases are TGTGCCAGCATCGGGCAGCGGAACTACGAGCAGTACTTC.

The genes are TRBV6-5 and TRBJ1-2, with 7 bases fitting TRBD1. The germline CDR1 and CDR2 sequences are MNHEY and SVGAGI. This CDR3 contains 13 residues. V trimming: 2 bases; J trimming: 8 bases; junction bases outside the gene matches: 5. CDR3 in DNA: TGTGCCAGCAGTTACCCCAGGGGGTACGGCTACACCTTC. This sequence encodes CASSYPRGYGYTF.

This rearrangement joins TRBV2 to TRBJ2-3; D might be TRBD2 (5 bases). CDR1 and CDR2 from the germline V gene are SNHLY and FYNNEI. The V and J ends lost 4 bases and 2 bases respectively, with 16 bases between them. The CDR3 runs 16 residues. The CDR3 nucleotides read TGTGCCAGCAGTGGGAGCCCAGCGGAGCCCACAGATACGCAGTATTTT. This sequence encodes CASSGSPAEPTDTQYF.

V gene TRBV6-1 combines with J gene TRBJ1-2; D is undetermined. Trimming took off 2 bases at V and 2 bases at J, with 15 bases between the two ends. The V gene's germline CDR1 is MNHNS and CDR2 SASEGT. The CDR3 is 16 residues long. CDR3 sequence reads: CASSEFRGRMNYGYTF. The CDR3 coding sequence is TGTGCCAGCAGTGAATTTCGAGGACGGATGAACTATGGCTACACCTTC.

CDR3 nucleotide sequence: TGTGCCAGCTCACCACCTGACTACGAGCAGTACTTC. Translating gives CASSPPDYEQYF. The rearrangement links TRBV18 to TRBJ2-7; no reliable D call. The germline CDR1 and CDR2 sequences are KGHSH and LQKENI. Between the trimmed V and J ends, which lost 0 bases and 3 bases, there was a span of 3 bases. The CDR3 is 12 amino acids.

The chain recombines TRBV9 with TRBJ2-7, with D perhaps being TRBD1 or TRBD2 (5 bases each). Germline V CDR1 and CDR2: SGDLS, YYNGEE. V shed 3 bases and J shed 3 bases, with 13 bases lying between them. CDR3 length: 14 residues. CDR3 in DNA: TGTGCCAGCAGCGCCACGGGACGGGTCTACGAGCAGTACTTC. This sequence encodes CASSATGRVYEQYF. Full variable domain (rest looked up from reference TRBV9 and TRBJ2-7): DSGVTQTPKHLITATGQRVTLRCSPRSGDLSVYWYQQSLDQGLQFLIQYYNGEERAKGNILERFSAQQFPDLHSELNLSSLELGDSALYFCASSATGRVYEQYFGPGTRLTVT.

The table lists this clone with a few counts. The chain uses TRBV7-6 and TRBJ2-7; TRBD2 might be the D (6 bases). The germline gives CDR1 SGHVS, CDR2 FNYEAQ. V was shortened by 5 bases and J by 0 bases, with 8 bases between the two germline ends. CDR3 length: 13 residues. The CDR3 spells CASSRGFSYEQYF. The CDR3 nucleotides read TGTGCCAGCAGCCGGGGGTTCTCCTACGAGCAGTACTTC. Filled out from reference TRBV7-6 and TRBJ2-7, the complete variable domain reads GAGVSQSPRYKVTKRGQDVALRCDPISGHVSLYWYRQALGQGPEFLTYFNYEAQQDKSGLPNDRFSAERPEGSISTLTIQRTEQRDSAMYRCASSRGFSYEQYFGPGTRLTVT.

The chain recombines TRBV23-1 with TRBJ2-7; TRBD2 aligns across 7 bases. TRBV23-1 is an ORF for which the function is uncertain. The junction had 5 bases not matched to a gene; V was cut back by 1 base and J by 2 bases. This CDR3 has 15 amino acids. The CDR3 nucleotides read TGCGCCAGCAGTCAATTGCGGGACTATACCTACGAGCAGTACTTC. It yields the protein CASSQLRDYTYEQYF.

This clone has a single count. V usage is TRBV30 and J usage is TRBJ2-5; perhaps TRBD1 as D (6 bases). CDR1 and CDR2 (germline): GTSNPN, SVGIG (reference sequence). The CDR3 totals 15 residues. Trimming stripped 1 base from V and 4 bases from J, with 16 bases between. CDR3 sequence: CAWSAFRQDGETQYF. Written as DNA, the CDR3 is TGTGCCTGGAGTGCCTTTAGACAGGATGGAGAGACCCAGTACTTC.

About this clone: This same CDR3 is encoded by further DNA sequences in the sample. The rearrangement links TRBV7-9 to TRBJ1-1; D is unclear. CDR1 and CDR2 from the germline V gene are SEHNR and FQNEAQ (reference sequence). This CDR3 region has 12 residues. V was cut by 5 bases and J by 5 bases, with 9 bases left in between. The chain's CDR3 is CASSRGGTEAFF. The CDR3 DNA follows: TGTGCCAGCAGCCGGGGAGGGACTGAAGCTTTCTTT.

The chain couples TRBV27 to TRBJ2-7, with no clear D. In germline, CDR1 is MNHEY, CDR2 SMNVEV (reference sequence). V was pared by 1 base and J by 2 bases, with 15 bases between. There are 16 residues in the CDR3. CDR3 sequence reads: CASSLYSHDWAYEQYF. DNA for the CDR3: TGTGCCAGCAGTTTATACTCCCATGACTGGGCCTACGAGCAGTACTTC.

The J gene is TRBJ2-4, the V gene TRBV7-9; D gene unclear. Germline V gene sequence: CDR1 SEHNR, CDR2 FQNEAQ (reference sequence). The CDR3 sequence is 14 residues long. The V end lost 6 bases, the J end lost 2 bases, and 11 bases lay between the germline ends. DNA for the CDR3: TGTGCCAGCAGTGGGGTTACGTCCAAAAACATTCAGTACTTC. It codes for CASSGVTSKNIQYF.

The chain carries TRBV28 and TRBJ2-7; the D is unclear. Germline V gene data show CDR1 as MDHEN and CDR2 as SYDVKM. Trimming shortened V by 7 bases and J by 3 bases, and 13 bases separated the two germline ends. The CDR3 extends over 13 amino acids. The CDR3 region has the DNA TGTGCCAGCACCCGAGTGACTCTCTACGAGCAGTACTTC. It yields the protein CASTRVTLYEQYF.

This sequence joins TRBV28 and TRBJ1-1, with D perhaps matching TRBD1 (5 bases). This CDR3 is 14 amino acids long. The ends were cut back, 3 bases at V and 10 bases at J, with 18 bases in the middle. CDR1 MDHEN and CDR2 SYDVKM come from the germline V gene. The CDR3 reads CASSLSEGTQGAFF. The DNA of the CDR3 is TGTGCCAGCAGTTTGAGCGAAGGGACTCAGGGAGCTTTCTTT.

This chain joins TRBV6-6 and TRBJ2-7, with a tentative D call TRBD2 (5 bases). Germline assignment: CDR1 MNHNY and CDR2 SVGAGI (reference sequence). The CDR3 extends over 14 amino acids. Deletions cut 6 bases from V and 3 bases from J, with 15 bases between. CDR3 region: CASRETVRDYEQYF. The CDR3 DNA reads TGTGCCAGCAGAGAGACCGTACGGGACTACGAGCAGTACTTC.

This clone was detected only once. This chain links TRBV20-1 with TRBJ2-1, with D unclear. The V and J ends lost 5 bases and 6 bases respectively, with 8 bases between them. CDR1 and CDR2 from the germline V gene are DFQATT and SNEGSKA (reference sequence). The CDR3 contains 11 residues. The DNA for the CDR3 is TGCAGTGCTGCTAGGGCCAATGAGCAGTTCTTC. It yields the protein CSAARANEQFF.

This chain joins TRBV11-2 and TRBJ2-1; 9 bases match TRBD1. The V segment lost 3 bases and the J segment 10 bases; nucleotides outside the gene matches: 7. Germline values: CDR1 SGHAT, CDR2 FQNNGV. The CDR3 spans 14 residues. The CDR3 coding sequence is TGTGCCAGCAGCTTTCGGGACAGGGAGCGGGAGCAGTTCTTC. It specifies CASSFRDREREQFF.

The gene calls are TRBV7-9 and TRBJ1-3, with 8 bases identical to TRBD1. CDR1 is SEHNR, CDR2 FQNEAQ, per germline (reference sequence). The CDR3 has 17 amino acids. Losses at the gene ends were 4 bases for V and 5 bases for J; bases not matched to a gene: 13. CDR3 protein: CASSSQPPGGLRNTIYF. DNA of the CDR3: TGTGCCAGCAGCTCACAGCCACCAGGGGGCCTCCGAAACACCATATATTTT.

This clone was counted between two and nine times. This chain links TRBV10-3 with TRBJ1-5, with TRBD1 as a possible D gene (5 bases). The CDR3 is made up of 15 amino acids. Trimming left V 0 bases short and J 4 bases short, with 10 bases between. Germline-derived CDR1 and CDR2 are ENHRY and SYGVKD. CDR3 DNA: TGTGCCATCAGTGAGTCAGCGGCAGGGAATCAGCCCCAGCATTTT. This codes for CAISESAAGNQPQHF.

This clone was counted once. Other DNA sequences in this specimen translate into the identical CDR3. The chain combines TRBV28 with TRBJ2-7; D may be TRBD2 (6 bases). Germline V gene lookup returns CDR1 MDHEN and CDR2 SYDVKM. CDR3 size: 13 residues. Trimming took 3 bases from V and 3 from J, leaving 9 bases between them. The CDR3 DNA follows: TGTGCCAGCAGTTTTGCGGAGGGCTACGAGCAGTACTTC. As protein: CASSFAEGYEQYF.

This clone showed up just once. The genes are TRBV11-2 and TRBJ2-7; D possibly corresponds to TRBD2 (5 bases). V was cut by 3 bases and J by 2 bases, with 11 bases left in between. The CDR3 totals 14 residues. Germline V CDR1 and CDR2: SGHAT, FQNNGV. For the CDR3, the DNA is TGTGCCAGCAGCTTCCCCGGGATTACCTACGAGCAGTACTTC. It specifies CASSFPGITYEQYF.

V and J are TRBV28 and TRBJ2-1; D gene uncertain. CDR1 MDHEN and CDR2 SYDVKM come from the germline V gene. The CDR3 sequence is 16 residues long. V lost 2 bases and J lost 5, with 16 bases in between. This CDR3 is CASSLSVGKNDNEQFF. CDR3 bases: TGTGCCAGCAGTTTAAGTGTGGGGAAAAATGACAATGAGCAGTTCTTC.

The chain recombines TRBV27 with TRBJ2-3, with 12 positions matching TRBD2. CDR1 and CDR2 from the germline V gene are MNHEY and SMNVEV (reference sequence). This CDR3 comprises 16 residues. The junction had 10 bases not matched to a gene; V was cut back by 6 bases and J by 6 bases. The DNA of the CDR3 is TGTGCCAGCAGCCTCCTAGCGGGAGGGTTCTGGGATACGCAGTATTTT. This gives the protein CASSLLAGGFWDTQYF.

This clone was detected only once. This same CDR3 is encoded by further DNA sequences in the sample. The chain joins TRBV28 to TRBJ2-5; D might be TRBD1 (5 bases). Germline loops: CDR1 MDHEN, CDR2 SYDVKM. V was shortened by 3 bases and J by 2 bases, with 10 bases between the two germline ends. The CDR3 has 14 amino acids. CDR3 amino acids: CASSFLQGQETQYF. The CDR3 nucleotides are TGTGCCAGCAGTTTCCTGCAGGGACAAGAGACCCAGTACTTC. Combining the CDR3 with reference TRBV28 and TRBJ2-5 gives the whole variable domain DVKVTQSSRYLVKRTGEKVFLECVQDMDHENMFWYRQDPGLGLRLIYFSYDVKMKEKGDIPEGYSVSREKKERFSLILESASTNQTSMYLCASSFLQGQETQYFGPGTRLLVL.

The V call is TRBV27, the J call TRBJ1-5; 11 bases are shared with TRBD1. V trimming: 0 bases; J trimming: 6 bases; junction bases outside the gene matches: 13. The CDR3 is 19 residues long. Germline V CDR1 and CDR2: MNHEY, SMNVEV (reference sequence). The CDR3 sequence is CASSLSSGRRTGGFQPQHF. CDR3 nucleotide sequence: TGTGCCAGCAGTTTATCTTCCGGTCGTAGGACAGGGGGCTTTCAGCCCCAGCATTTT.

This clone was recorded only once. This chain's CDR3 is CASSTGRIMNTEAFF. The CDR3 region has the DNA TGTGCCAGTAGTACAGGAAGGATCATGAACACTGAAGCTTTCTTT. This rearrangement joins TRBV19 to TRBJ1-1; no firm D call. CDR3 length equals 15 residues. V lost 4 bases and J lost 0, with 12 bases in between. Germline CDR1 is LNHDA and CDR2 is SQIVND (reference sequence).

The J gene is TRBJ2-7, the V gene TRBV4-2, with 11 bases aligning to TRBD2. From germline, CDR1 is LGHNA and CDR2 YNFKEQ. This CDR3 comprises 15 residues. J was trimmed by 3 bases and V by 4 bases; bases with no gene match: 5. CDR3 sequence: CASSPGTSGYYEQYF. CDR3 in DNA: TGTGCCAGCAGCCCGGGGACTAGCGGCTACTACGAGCAGTACTTC.

The chain recombines TRBV9 with TRBJ2-1; 7 nucleotides line up with TRBD2. Germline CDR1 reads SGDLS; CDR2 reads YYNGEE. This CDR3 contains 13 residues. The trim removed 4 bases at V and 10 bases at J, leaving 8 bases unmatched. CDR3 in amino acids: CASSSSTGGEQFF. CDR3 nucleotide sequence: TGTGCCAGCAGCTCGTCGACGGGAGGCGAGCAGTTCTTC.

The DNA for the CDR3 is TGTGCCAGCAGTTTATCCGGGGGGCACACTGAAGCTTTCTTT. It encodes CASSLSGGHTEAFF. The chain employs TRBV27 and TRBJ1-1, with D perhaps TRBD1 (6 bases). The CDR3 sequence is 14 residues long. V was pared by 0 bases and J by 3 bases, with 8 bases between. The germline gives CDR1 MNHEY, CDR2 SMNVEV (reference sequence).